This is a list of T cell receptor beta chains from one sample in a study of blood T cell repertoires in COVID-19. Repertoires were generated with immunoSEQ multiplex PCR, while TCRdb's copy carries only in-frame clones and drops some. Of 200,000 to 250,000 clones detected, about four fifths appear once; the ten largest clones hold around 4%. Sequencing used peripheral blood. The receptor source for this set is a man in his fifties with acute or convalescent COVID-19. CDR3s leave out the opening cysteine and the closing phenylalanine or tryptophan.

v_call cdr3_aa
TRBV14 ASSLTQGPLGNTIY
TRBV12-5 ASGLGGTEAF
TRBV13 ASSRAGVDNEQF
TRBV7-9 ASSSTRQETQY
TRBV6-5 ASRSAGADTQY
TRBV11-2 ASSFTGLAGGYNEQF
TRBV2 ASNNLDSSYEQY
TRBV4-2 ASSQDSGLLTGELF
TRBV19 ASSLRGHQPQH
TRBV6-5 ASRGRVGYNEQF
TRBV11-2 ASSFTGFDGYT
TRBV4-1 ASSQGGWDTGELF
TRBV28 ASSPANYGYT